The rows below give T cell receptor beta chains drawn from one sample of a study of neurological immune-mediated disorders. From the 5' RACE reads, TCRdb called clonotypes with MiXCR, one entry per CDR3 protein. Of approximately 100,000 distinct CDR3 sequences listed, 9.5% to 14% are singletons. The sample comprised PBMCs. The receptors were gathered from a female donor with HTLV-1-associated myelopathy (HAM/TSP). Both conserved end residues are part of each CDR3. The D gene is left open where the match is weak. Only part of the rows carry a size: once, few, many, or a class if the clone is expanded.

j_gene,len,abundance,v_gene,d_gene,CDR3nt,CDR3aa
TRBJ2-5,15,many,TRBV11-2,TRBD1,TGTGCCAGCAGCACGGACAGGGGCATTGGAGAGACCCAGTACTTC,CASSTDRGIGETQYF
TRBJ2-1,14,many,TRBV24-1,-,TGTGCCACCAGTGATACGAACGGGCAAAATGAGCAGTTCTTC,CATSDTNGQNEQFF
TRBJ1-2,13,many,TRBV20-1,TRBD1,TGCAGTGCTCGGACAGGGGGTTCCTATGGCTACACCTTC,CSARTGGSYGYTF
TRBJ2-1,14,many,TRBV20-1,TRBD2,TGCAGTGCAACTTCAGGGACTAGCTTCGATGAGCAGTTCTTC,CSATSGTSFDEQFF
TRBJ2-5,14,many,TRBV5-1,TRBD1,TGCGCCAGCAACCCGACAGGGAGTGGAGAGACCCAGTACTTC,CASNPTGSGETQYF
TRBJ1-6,13,many,TRBV27,-,TGTGCCAGCAGCTGGGACTTTAATTCACCCCTCCACTTT,CASSWDFNSPLHF
TRBJ1-1,18,many,TRBV6-1,-,TGTGCCAGCAGTGAATCCTTGTTCAGGGGCGGGAAGAGCACTGAAGCTTTCTTT,CASSESLFRGGKSTEAFF
TRBJ2-1,15,many,TRBV7-3,-,TGTGCCAGCAGCTTAACCGGGACTGGATACAATGAGCAGTTCTTC,CASSLTGTGYNEQFF
TRBJ2-5,15,medium-sized,TRBV29-1,-,TGCAGCGTTGAAGAATGGGGCGGGACAGAAAAGACCCAGTACTTC,CSVEEWGGTEKTQYF
TRBJ1-1,15,few,TRBV4-3,TRBD1,TGCGCCAGCAGCCAAAGACAGGGGGCGCAGAATGAAGCTTTCTTT,CASSQRQGAQNEAFF
TRBJ2-7,18,few,TRBV28,-,TGTGCCAGCAGCACAAAGCTACAGGGTGGGGTCCCCTTGTACGAGCAGTACTTC,CASSTKLQGGVPLYEQYF
TRBJ2-4,11,-,TRBV7-9,-,TGTGCCAGCAGCCCGGTGGGCATTCAGTACTTC,CASSPVGIQYF
TRBJ2-2,12,many,TRBV7-2,-,TGTGCCAGCAGCAGAGACACCGGGGAGCTGTTTTTT,CASSRDTGELFF
TRBJ2-7,15,many,TRBV7-2,TRBD1,TGTGCCAGCAGCTGGGACGGGACAGGGGGCTACGAGCAGTACTTC,CASSWDGTGGYEQYF
TRBJ2-2,16,many,TRBV24-1,TRBD2,TGTGCCACCAGTGCCCCCCGCGGGGGGGCCACCGGGGAGCTGTTTTTT,CATSAPRGGATGELFF
TRBJ2-7,14,-,TRBV28,TRBD1,TGTGCCAGCAGTTCCGGACAGGGCCCCTACGAGCAGTACTTC,CASSSGQGPYEQYF
TRBJ2-1,14,-,TRBV5-1,-,TGCGCCATCACCCCGGGCAGGGGGGACAATGAGCAGTTCTTC,CAITPGRGDNEQFF
TRBJ2-3,11,many,TRBV6-5,-,TGTGCCAGCAACTTGGGTCCTACGCAGTATTTT,CASNLGPTQYF
TRBJ1-5,15,many,TRBV5-1,-,TGCGCCAGCAGCGCCGCAGGGAGTCGCAATCAGCCCCAGCATTTT,CASSAAGSRNQPQHF
TRBJ1-1,14,many,TRBV3-1,-,TGTGCCAGCAGCCACAAAACAGGGATCACTGAAGCTTTCTTT,CASSHKTGITEAFF
TRBJ2-4,15,many,TRBV3-1,-,TGTGCCAGCAGCCATCGGTTGGAAAGGAGAAACATTCAGTACTTC,CASSHRLERRNIQYF
TRBJ2-7,13,many,TRBV18,-,TGTGCCAGCTCACCTACAGGGTTCTGGGAGCAGTACTTC,CASSPTGFWEQYF
TRBJ2-1,14,many,TRBV29-1,TRBD2,TGCAGCGTTGAATATATGGGACTAGCCCATGAGCAGTTCTTC,CSVEYMGLAHEQFF
TRBJ1-6,16,many,TRBV5-1,-,TGCGCCAGCAGCTTGGCCGAAGGGGGCTATAATTCACCCCTCCACTTT,CASSLAEGGYNSPLHF
TRBJ2-5,14,-,TRBV5-1,TRBD1,TGCGCCAGCAACAGGGACAGGCCCTGGGAGACCCAGTACTTC,CASNRDRPWETQYF
TRBJ2-3,14,many,TRBV5-1,-,TGCGCCAGCAGCGTCAGCGCCTTGGCAGATACGCAGTATTTT,CASSVSALADTQYF
TRBJ2-3,15,many,TRBV12-3/TRBV12-4,TRBD2,TGTGCCAGCAGTTTCGGCGGGGGGGCTGCAGATACGCAGTATTTT,CASSFGGGAADTQYF
TRBJ1-2,14,few,TRBV3-1,TRBD1,TGTGCCAGCAGCCGAGACAGGGGCGACTATGGCTACACCTTC,CASSRDRGDYGYTF
TRBJ2-1,12,many,TRBV10-3,-,TGTGCCATCAGCCAGGATTACAATGAGCAGTTCTTC,CAISQDYNEQFF
TRBJ2-3,14,few,TRBV6-1,-,TGTGCCAGCAGTGAAGAATGGGTCGGGAATACGCAGTATTTT,CASSEEWVGNTQYF
TRBJ2-3,14,many,TRBV12-3/TRBV12-4,TRBD2,TGTGCCAGCAGTTTATCGGGGGGGTCAGATACGCAGTATTTT,CASSLSGGSDTQYF
TRBJ2-5,13,many,TRBV5-1,TRBD1,TGCGCCAGCAGCGTACAGGGGATGGAGACCCAGTACTTC,CASSVQGMETQYF
TRBJ1-4,15,many,TRBV25-1,-,TGTGCCAGCAGTGAAATGGGGGCAACTAATGAAAAACTGTTTTTT,CASSEMGATNEKLFF
TRBJ2-5,15,few,TRBV7-8,-,TGTGCCAGCAGTTTGGGGGGGCGGGGATGGGAGACCCAGTACTTC,CASSLGGRGWETQYF
TRBJ1-3,16,many,TRBV6-6,TRBD1,TGTGCCAGCAGTTTTCCTTCGACAGGGGGCCGAAACACCATATATTTT,CASSFPSTGGRNTIYF
TRBJ2-1,16,many,TRBV2,TRBD2,TGTGCCAGCAGTCTGCGGGCTAGCGGGGGGCACAATGAGCAGTTCTTC,CASSLRASGGHNEQFF
TRBJ2-1,14,many,TRBV10-3,-,TGTGCCATCTCAAGAGGGACGACCTACAATGAGCAGTTCTTC,CAISRGTTYNEQFF
TRBJ2-3,17,many,TRBV5-1,TRBD2,TGCGCCAGCAGCTTGGAACCTTTAGCGGGGGGCACAGATACGCAGTATTTT,CASSLEPLAGGTDTQYF
TRBJ1-1,14,-,TRBV28,-,TGTGCCAGCAGCCTCGTACGCCGAGACACTGAAGCTTTCTTT,CASSLVRRDTEAFF
TRBJ2-3,14,many,TRBV5-1,TRBD2,TGCGCCAGCAGCTTGCTAGCGGGGACAGATACGCAGTATTTT,CASSLLAGTDTQYF
TRBJ2-1,13,many,TRBV10-3,TRBD1,TGTGCCATCAGTGAGAATGAGGGGGACAGGGTTCTCTTC,CAISENEGDRVLF
TRBJ2-2,15,-,TRBV5-8,-,TGTGCCAGCAGCCCCCTGGTAGGGGCCGGCGGGGAGCTGTTTTTT,CASSPLVGAGGELFF
TRBJ2-7,15,many,TRBV28,-,TGTGCCAGCAACGTCGGTGGTGGTGTAACCCACGAGCAGTACTTC,CASNVGGGVTHEQYF
TRBJ2-1,14,many,TRBV20-1,TRBD2,TGCAGTGCTAGTTTTCTAGCGGGGGGAGGGGAGCAGTTCTTC,CSASFLAGGGEQFF
TRBJ1-1,14,-,TRBV19,TRBD1,TGTGCCAGTAGTATCAGGGGGCAAGGCACTGAAGCTTTCTTT,CASSIRGQGTEAFF